These 15 T cell receptor beta chains originate from one sample sequenced in a study of tumor-infiltrating lymphocytes in primary liver carcinoma. Unsorted bulk tissue, 20-30 mg of it, served as the source for co-extraction of RNA and DNA. Priming with a constant-region primer yielded TCR beta cDNA from 450 to 550 ng total RNA. Each TCR beta library was derived from three nested multiplex PCR rounds that employed slightly modified ARM-PCR. Two initial PCR rounds of around 10 cycles each paired TRBV1-TRBV30 forward primers with a C-beta reverse primer. TCRdb analysed the multiplex PCR reads with MiXCR anew, one entry per CDR3 protein. The data show 100,000 or so distinct CDR3 sequences, roughly 85% seen once. Input material: liver tumor tissue from sampling region 3. Subset meaning: tumor region T3, left-lateral pole. The source of these receptors is a man aged 35 to 55 with primary liver carcinoma and hepatitis B virus infection.

Concerning this clonotype: Here the CDR3 omits its conserved ending phenylalanine or tryptophan, so a read error is the likely source. V gene TRBV12-3 or TRBV12-4 combines with J gene TRBJ1-1, with D hard to call. CDR3 length equals 14 residues. In DNA form, the CDR3 reads TGTGCCAGCAGTTTAGGGCTCATGAAGACTGAAGCTTTCATT. Encoded protein: CASSLGLMKTEAFI.

As to this clonotype: A read error may produce the germline difference seen at one junction end. This chain connects TRBV11-2 to TRBJ2-4; D is ambiguous. The CDR3 extends over 15 amino acids. Germline CDR1 SGHAT, CDR2 FQNNGV. CDR3 coding DNA: TGTGCCAGCTCCACTTCGGCGGTAGCCAAAAAGATTCGGTACTTC. This codes for CASSTSAVAKKIRYF. The full variable domain, in which reference TRBV11-2 and TRBJ2-4 provide the parts outside the CDR3, is EAGVAQSPRYKIIEKRQSVAFWCNPISGHATLYWYQQILGQGPKLLIQFQNNGVVDDSQLPKDRFSAERLKGVDSTLKIQPAKLEDSAVYLCASSTSAVAKKIRYFGAGTRLSVL.

Notes on this clonotype: Its ends do not fully match the called genes, so a read error is possible. This chain uses TRBV12-3 or TRBV12-4 with TRBJ1-3; 7 bases line up with TRBD1. This CDR3 region has 16 residues. CDR3 sequence: CTRQLGTEGTGNTIYF. CDR3 DNA: TGTACCAGGCAGCTCGGGACAGAAGGAACTGGAAACACCATATATTTT.

Regarding this clonotype: A read error may be the cause here, since a much bigger clone is one base away. The chain is built from TRBV7-9 and TRBJ1-4; D might be TRBD1 (6 bases). Germline CDR1 and CDR2: SEHNR and FQNEAQ (reference sequence). The CDR3 totals 16 residues. Trimming left V 5 bases short and J 3 bases short, with 16 bases between. The DNA of the CDR3 is TGTGCCAGCAGCCTCAACCGGGACAAGCCTAATGAAAAACTGTTTTTT. The encoded protein is CASSLNRDKPNEKLFF. Full variable domain (missing parts from reference TRBV7-9 and TRBJ1-4): DTGVSQNPRHKITKRGQNVTFRCDPISEHNRLYWYRQTLGQGPEFLTYFQNEAQLEKSRLLSDRFSAERPKGSFSTLEIQRTEQGDSAMYLCASSLNRDKPNEKLFFGSGTQLSVL.

Details on this clonotype: A single base separates this from a much larger clone, so it may be a read error. The chain couples TRBV21-1 to TRBJ2-1; TRBD2, the table's D call, was not compared with the DNA. TRBV21-1 is assigned pseudogene status. The CDR3 sequence is 19 residues long. The CDR3 nucleotides read TGTGCCAGCCCAAGAGAGCAGGGGGGAGGTGTAGCGGGCGGTAGGGAGCAGTTCTTC. It yields the protein CASPREQGGGVAGGREQFF.

This clonotype appeared a single time. A junction end diverges from the germline sequence, so it may reflect a read error. The chain is built from TRBV4-3 and TRBJ2-3, with 14 bases fitting TRBD2. Germline V lookup: CDR1 LGHNA, CDR2 YSLEER. The CDR3 covers 20 residues. The CDR3 DNA is TGCGCCAGCAGCCAAGATCTTCCCTCCGGGACTAGCGGGAGAGCGGATAGGCAGTGTTTT. Translated, it gives CASSQDLPSGTSGRADRQCF.

Of note for this clonotype: The junction differs from germline at one of its ends, possibly a read error. The chain carries TRBV5-8 and TRBJ2-7, with D unclear. Germline CDR1 is SGHTS and CDR2 is YDEGEE. CDR3 length: 13 residues. CDR3 coding DNA: TGTACCAGCAGCTTGATACGGAGAGGCGAGCGGTACTTC. Protein product: CTSSLIRRGERYF.

As for this clonotype: A much larger clone differs by one base, so this may be a read error. The chain is built from TRBV28 and TRBJ2-5; 10 bases fit TRBD2. The CDR3 totals 14 residues. Per germline, CDR1 MDHEN and CDR2 SYDVKM. The CDR3, as DNA: TGTGCCGGCAGCTCGACTAGCGGGTTTGAGACCCAGTACTTC. This translates into CAGSSTSGFETQYF.

A note on this clonotype: Germline and junction disagree at one end, which may indicate a read error. This chain links TRBV6-2 or TRBV6-3 with TRBJ1-5; maybe TRBD1 (5 bases). The CDR3 is 14 residues long. Germline V lookup: CDR1 MNHEY, CDR2 SVGEGT. The CDR3 sequence is CVSILVKGDQPKHF. The CDR3 nucleotides read TGTGTCAGCATCCTGGTGAAAGGGGATCAGCCCAAGCATTTT.

This clonotype came up a few times. A much larger clone lies a single base off, so this may be a read error. This chain links TRBV5-1 with TRBJ2-6; D remains unclear. The CDR3 runs 11 residues. Deletions cut 7 bases from V and 6 bases from J, with 5 bases between. Germline CDR1 is SGHRS and CDR2 is YFSETQ. This chain's CDR3 is CASVQANVLTF. The CDR3 coding sequence is TGCGCCAGCGTCCAGGCCAACGTCCTGACTTTC.

The sample holds one count of this clonotype. This CDR3 is missing its conserved last phenylalanine or tryptophan, likely due to a read error. The chain recombines TRBV6-2 or TRBV6-3 with TRBJ2-3, with 10 bases that match TRBD1. The CDR3 consists of 14 residues. CDR1 and CDR2 (germline): MNHEY, SVGEGT. The CDR3 protein is CTSSYGQGADTQYY. CDR3 in DNA: TGCACCAGCAGTTATGGACAGGGGGCAGATACGCAGTATTAT.

This chain joins TRBV12-3 or TRBV12-4 and TRBJ2-1, with 8 positions matching TRBD1. This CDR3 spans 16 amino acids. Trimming at V came to 5 bases and at J to 12 bases, leaving 18 bases not matched to a gene. CDR3 nucleotides: TGTGCCAGCAGTCCACCCGGGACAGGCCCTTACAGTGGGCAGTTCTTC. Its protein is CASSPPGTGPYSGQFF.

V is TRBV6-6 and J is TRBJ2-7; D perhaps matches TRBD2 (6 bases). CDR3 length: 13 residues. V gave up 10 bases and J gave up 0 bases, with 13 bases separating them. Germline loops: CDR1 MNHNY, CDR2 SVGAGI (reference sequence). This CDR3 reads CATSWTISYEQYF. DNA of the CDR3: TGTGCCACCAGCTGGACTATCTCCTACGAGCAGTACTTC.

To note about this clonotype: At one boundary the junction diverges from the germline segment, which might be a read error. V is TRBV11-1 and J is TRBJ2-3; the match to TRBD2 covers 7 bases. The CDR3 has 15 amino acids. Per the germline V gene, CDR1 is SGHAT and CDR2 is FQDESV (reference sequence). CDR3 sequence: CASSLPRENTYTQYF. The CDR3 DNA follows: TGTGCCAGCAGTTTGCCGCGGGAGAACACATATACGCAGTATTTT.

Details on this clonotype: The junction shows a germline mismatch at one end, possibly a read error. The CDR3 spells CAGGYQGAYAEAFF. DNA for the CDR3: TGTGCCGGTGGTTATCAGGGGGCCTACGCTGAGGCTTTCTTT. The J gene is TRBJ1-1, the V gene TRBV6-5, with TRBD1 matching over 8 bases. This CDR3 has 14 residues. CDR1 is MNHEY, CDR2 SVGAGI, per germline.